Following are 21 T cell receptor beta chains from one sample sequenced in a study of blood T cells in healthy people across ages. Combining a sample-barcoded 5' primer with a J-beta primer mix, a second PCR ran for 7 to 11 cycles. Each CDR3 protein is one row after TCRdb ran MiXCR on the 5' RACE reads. The table has approximately 700,000 distinct CDR3 sequences, about 32% seen once. The specimen sequenced was blood. The origin of the receptors is a woman of 80 years or more in good health.

Many counts were recorded for this clonotype. The chain uses TRBV3-1 and TRBJ2-1, with 13 bases identical to TRBD2. With V trimmed by 4 bases and J by 3 bases, 6 bases remained unmatched. Germline V CDR1 and CDR2: LGHDT, YNNKEL (reference sequence). The CDR3 consists of 17 residues. CDR3 amino acids: CASSLRLAGGLYNEQFF. The CDR3 nucleotides are TGTGCCAGCAGCCTTCGACTAGCGGGGGGTCTCTACAATGAGCAGTTCTTC.

V and J are TRBV20-1 and TRBJ2-2; 9 nucleotides line up with TRBD1. CDR1 is DFQATT and CDR2 is SNEGSKA in the germline V gene (reference sequence). The CDR3 is 14 amino acids. Germline trimming cut 6 bases from V and 7 bases from J; bases unmatched to any gene: 9. In nucleotides, the CDR3 is TGCAGTGCCGCTCTGGGACAGGGACACGGGGAGCTGTTTTTT. Amino acid sequence: CSAALGQGHGELFF.

This clonotype has ten or more counts. The rearrangement joins TRBV11-2 to TRBJ2-7; the D gene could be TRBD1 or TRBD2 (5 bases each). V lost 3 bases to trimming and J lost 7 bases, with 22 bases between them. The CDR3 spans 16 residues. Germline CDR1 SGHAT, CDR2 FQNNGV. The CDR3 spells CASSFSGTTNRKEQYF. CDR3 DNA sequence: TGTGCCAGCAGCTTCTCCGGGACCACAAACAGGAAGGAGCAGTACTTC. Complete variable domain (other parts from reference TRBV11-2 and TRBJ2-7): EAGVAQSPRYKIIEKRQSVAFWCNPISGHATLYWYQQILGQGPKLLIQFQNNGVVDDSQLPKDRFSAERLKGVDSTLKIQPAKLEDSAVYLCASSFSGTTNRKEQYFGPGTRLTVT.

The chain joins TRBV6-5 to TRBJ2-7, with TRBD2 identical over 7 bases. Trimming took 1 base from V and 2 from J; bases not matched to a gene: 11. This CDR3 comprises 17 residues. Germline loops: CDR1 MNHEY, CDR2 SVGAGI. CDR3 sequence (DNA): TGTGCCAGCAGTTACTGGACTAGGAGCGGTTATGCCTACGAGCAGTACTTC. Its translation is CASSYWTRSGYAYEQYF.

The chain has TRBV6-6 and TRBJ1-5, with a weak D call TRBD1 (5 bases). Germline V gene data show CDR1 as MNHNY and CDR2 as SVGAGI (reference sequence). The CDR3 runs 14 residues. V was pared by 5 bases and J by 5 bases, with 13 bases between. The CDR3 bases are TGTGCCAGCAGTACCACGGGGCCCGATCAGCCCCAGCATTTT. Protein product: CASSTTGPDQPQHF.

This clonotype was counted many times. The rearrangement joins TRBV20-1 to TRBJ2-1; 10 nucleotides match TRBD1. J was trimmed by 5 bases and V by 6 bases; bases with no gene match: 10. This CDR3 spans 15 amino acids. Germline V gene sequence: CDR1 DFQATT, CDR2 SNEGSKA (reference sequence). The CDR3 is CSAGMRDRGHNEQFF. The CDR3 DNA reads TGCAGTGCCGGCATGCGGGACAGGGGACACAATGAGCAGTTCTTC.

Comments on this clonotype: A much larger clone sits a single nucleotide away, making a read error possible. The rearrangement links TRBV7-6 to TRBJ2-7; 9 nucleotides match TRBD1. The V gene end was trimmed by 1 base and the J gene end by 4 bases; junction bases not matched to a gene: 11. The germline V gene encodes CDR1 SGHVS and CDR2 FNYEAQ. The length of the CDR3 is 17 residues. The CDR3 here is CASSLGPPGQGGYEQYF. CDR3 coding DNA: TGTGCCAGCAGCTTAGGACCCCCGGGACAGGGTGGTTACGAGCAGTACTTC.

This clonotype was counted ten times or more. This chain joins TRBV6-4 and TRBJ2-3; no reliable D call. Germline CDR1 reads MRHNA; CDR2 reads SNTAGT. This CDR3 is built from 14 residues. Trimming cost V 3 bases and J 2 bases, with 9 bases left between them. In DNA form, the CDR3 reads TGTGCCAGCAGTGAACAGAGTACCACAGATACGCAGTATTTT. It encodes CASSEQSTTDTQYF.

With respect to this clonotype: This clone may be a read error of a much larger clone one base away. J is TRBJ2-7 and V is TRBV6-2 or TRBV6-3, with 8 bases fitting TRBD1. The CDR3 consists of 17 residues. Trimming took 4 bases from V and 7 from J; bases not matched to a gene: 18. CDR1 is MNHEY, CDR2 SVGEGT, per germline. The CDR3 sequence: CASSSIPGTGVMDEQYF. DNA of the CDR3: TGTGCCAGCAGTTCGATTCCTGGGACAGGTGTAATGGATGAGCAGTACTTC.

This sequence joins TRBV5-5 and TRBJ1-1; a possible D gene is TRBD1 (5 bases). CDR1 SGHKS and CDR2 YYEKEE come from the germline V gene (reference sequence). The CDR3 has 13 residues. V lost 0 bases to trimming and J lost 11 bases, with 14 bases between them. The DNA of the CDR3 is TGTGCCAGCAGCTTGGTCGGATCAGGGATTGCTTTCTTT. Translating gives CASSLVGSGIAFF.

This clonotype was detected many times. This chain connects TRBV6-1 to TRBJ2-7; D is possibly TRBD1 or TRBD2 (5 bases each). CDR3 length equals 13 residues. Trimming left V 3 bases short and J 6 bases short, with 12 bases between. Germline V gene data show CDR1 as MNHNS and CDR2 as SASEGT. CDR3 loop: CASSDTRGLEQYF. The CDR3, as DNA: TGTGCCAGCAGTGACACGAGGGGCCTCGAGCAGTACTTC.

This clonotype was counted ten times or more. This rearrangement joins TRBV4-2 to TRBJ1-2; 7 bases map to TRBD1. The CDR3 consists of 15 residues. The germline V gene has CDR1 LGHNA and CDR2 YNFKEQ. Unmatched junction bases numbered 1, after V lost 0 bases and J lost 0 bases. In DNA form, the CDR3 reads TGTGCCAGCAGCCAAGACAGGGGGGCTAACTATGGCTACACCTTC. Translating gives CASSQDRGANYGYTF.

This clonotype was seen many times. The V gene is TRBV6-6, the J gene TRBJ2-7, with 8 bases identical to TRBD2. Germline V CDR1 and CDR2: MNHNY, SVGAGI (reference sequence). With 6 bases clipped from V and 2 bases from J, the junction kept 12 bases outside the gene matches. CDR3 length equals 16 residues. The CDR3 sequence is CASSPGRDLLPYEQYF. The CDR3 DNA follows: TGTGCCAGCAGCCCCGGGAGGGACCTCCTCCCCTACGAGCAGTACTTC.

The chain couples TRBV20-1 to TRBJ1-1; a possible D gene is TRBD1 (6 bases). The germline V gene has CDR1 DFQATT and CDR2 SNEGSKA (reference sequence). There are 13 residues in the CDR3. Trimming removed 6 bases at V and 3 bases at J, with 14 bases between. In DNA form, the CDR3 reads TGCAGTGCGGGGCCGGGGGCCCACACTGAAGCTTTCTTT. This gives the protein CSAGPGAHTEAFF.

This clonotype was found many times. J is TRBJ2-3 and V is TRBV20-1; weak D call: TRBD2 (7 bases). This CDR3 region has 14 residues. Trimming removed 3 bases at V and 2 bases at J, with 12 bases between. The germline V gene has CDR1 DFQATT and CDR2 SNEGSKA (reference sequence). CDR3: CSASSRGATDTQYF. DNA of the CDR3: TGCAGTGCTAGTAGTCGGGGGGCCACAGATACGCAGTATTTT.

At least ten counts were recorded for this clonotype. The chain combines TRBV7-2 with TRBJ2-4, with 7 bases lining up with TRBD2. The CDR3 consists of 16 residues. The J segment lost 0 bases and the V segment lost 5 bases, leaving 7 bases of the junction unmatched. Germline lookup yields CDR1 SGHTA and CDR2 FQGNSA. CDR3 sequence reads: CASSVSGALAKNIQYF. The CDR3 DNA reads TGTGCCAGCAGCGTAAGCGGGGCCTTAGCCAAAAACATTCAGTACTTC.

This clonotype was observed many times. V usage is TRBV7-9 and J usage is TRBJ2-7; no firm D call. V was pared by 5 bases and J by 2 bases, with 13 bases between. Germline V gives CDR1 SEHNR, CDR2 FQNEAQ (reference sequence). The CDR3 runs 14 residues. The CDR3 DNA is TGTGCCAGCAGCATCACAAGTAACCCCTACGAGCAGTACTTC. Translated, it gives CASSITSNPYEQYF.

This clonotype was detected ten times or more. The rearrangement uses TRBV7-2 and TRBJ2-1, with 11 bases matching TRBD2. This CDR3 comprises 16 residues. V shed 4 bases and J 8 bases; nucleotides not matched to a gene: 10. Germline assignment: CDR1 SGHTA and CDR2 FQGNSA. The CDR3 here is CASSSTSSGGVYEQFF. CDR3 sequence (DNA): TGTGCCAGCAGCTCCACGAGTAGCGGGGGGGTATATGAGCAGTTCTTC.

This clonotype was detected many times. The V call is TRBV28, the J call TRBJ2-1, with D maybe TRBD1 (6 bases). Germline V gene sequence: CDR1 MDHEN, CDR2 SYDVKM. There are 16 residues in the CDR3. V was cut by 6 bases and J by 4 bases, with 19 bases left in between. The CDR3 here is CASRKHDRRVYNEQFF. In nucleotides, the CDR3 is TGTGCCAGCAGAAAACACGACAGGAGAGTTTACAATGAGCAGTTCTTC.

This clonotype was observed a few times. The gene calls are TRBV12-3 or TRBV12-4 and TRBJ1-4, with 11 bases identical to TRBD1. The junction had 15 bases not matched to a gene; V was cut back by 7 bases and J by 2 bases. There are 19 residues in the CDR3. The CDR3 DNA reads TGTGCCAGCACCCCACACGGACAGGGGGCGCAGGGGACTAATGAAAAACTGTTTTTT. The encoded protein is CASTPHGQGAQGTNEKLFF.

This clonotype was observed a few times. This may stem from a read error, because a much larger clone lies one nucleotide away. The chain has TRBV5-1 and TRBJ2-5; D unclear. Germline CDR1 and CDR2: SGHRS and YFSETQ. The CDR3 is made up of 13 amino acids. Trimming pared 1 base from V and 4 bases from J, leaving 8 bases between. The CDR3 sequence is CASSLNRRETQYF. The CDR3 coding sequence is TGCGCCAGCAGCTTGAACCGCCGAGAGACCCAGTACTTC.